The entry below describes one TCR beta chain. What it recognizes is unknown. The data were taken from a study of blood T cells in healthy people across ages. Investigators took around 11 milliliters of peripheral blood from every donor. Trimming removed 1 base at V and 4 bases at J, with 10 bases between. Germline V lookup: CDR1 MGHDK, CDR2 SYGVNS. The CDR3 runs to 14 residues. Study-wide points: Higher diversity and more naive CD4+ cells were features of long-lived donors, compared to aged donors. Calculation of diversity from one million T cells yielded estimates considered to be underestimates.

Together with a sample-barcoded 5' primer, a J-beta primer mix was included in a second PCR lasting 7 to 11 cycles. Sequencing of every sample gave 3 million or more CDR3-containing paired-end reads. A single record per CDR3 protein comes from TCRdb applying MiXCR to the 5' RACE reads. Among roughly 1.5 million distinct CDR3 sequences, 40% to 45% were seen once, and the ten largest hold under 5%. The clonotype was recovered from a woman younger than 30 in good health. The chain recombines TRBV25-1 with TRBJ2-5, with no clear D. The specimen sequenced was blood. The CDR3 DNA is TGTGCCAGCAGTGAATTGTCTCCCGTAGAGACCCAGTACTTC. Protein product: CASSELSPVETQYF.